This T cell receptor beta chain is drawn from a study of blood T cell repertoires in COVID-19 (dated by TCRdb to about 2020). Study-level background: Samples from collaborators originated in the United States, Italy and Spain and spanned both the acute and convalescent phases of COVID-19. Deeply sampled blood TCRbeta repertoires from subjects exposed to, actively infected with, or recovered from COVID-19 were included in the dataset. The sample metadata nearly always contained a de-identified subject ID, COVID-19 status, age in years and sex. A freely available public database, intended as a resource for researchers studying the immune response to SARS-CoV-2, is where the repertoires were released. The samples were drawn from two sources: the first 160 participants of the ongoing ImmuneRACE study, and 1,254 subjects contributed by 6 global collaborators. The prospective study material was composed of cDNA or gDNA derived from T cells, B-cell-depleted T cells, or PBMCs. Where available, HLA class I and class II types were obtained from metadata supplied by the sample provider rather than from assay-based typing. The study at large found these results: Clinical and demographic metadata were provided uncurated, with the amount varying by source and participant.

TCRbeta CDR3 regions were amplified from genomic DNA by means of the immunoSEQ Assay, a bias-controlled multiplex PCR. The source study handled its data this way. The number of nucleated cells in each sample was estimated by amplification of reference gene primers within the assay. Sequence reads were collapsed and filtered to measure the absolute abundance of every unique TCRbeta CDR3 rearrangement. For each sample, productive Simpson clonality was calculated as the square root of Simpson's diversity index over productive rearrangements. Entries here come from immuneACCESS through TCRdb and include only in-frame sequences with V and J called. Some clones fail to appear in such tables; in the studies checked, an unresolved V gene covers under half of the shortfall, and the cause of the remainder is unknown. V, J and clone size derive from that table, while D and trimming were established from the DNA sequence. For this sample there are approximately 280,000 clones; approximately 80% appear just once. The ten largest clones add up to more than 4% of the sample.

Enrolling through a virtual design, the prospective study's participants ranged in age from roughly 18 to 95 years and lived across some 23 United States geographic areas. To assign participants to cohorts, the prospective study relied on clinical history that participants themselves reported in a screening survey and a study questionnaire. Exposed participants had been in contact with someone with a PCR-confirmed or clinician-diagnosed COVID-19 case within 2 weeks of study entry. In the prospective study, mobile phlebotomists collected whole blood, serum and a nasopharyngeal or oropharyngeal swab from each participant. Additional blood draws and questionnaires over a roughly two-month period could optionally be provided by prospective study participants. Before DNA extraction, prospective study blood samples were shipped either frozen or at room temperature. Counted from cysteine to phenylalanine, this CDR3 has 13 amino acids. CDR3 DNA is the only sequence kept; it has 39 bases, read in frame from the first base. V loses 4 bases of germline sequence and J loses 7 bases, and the interval between the two ends is 8 bases.

As to this clone: Its antigen specificity is not known. No base quality values were provided; no much bigger clone lies one nucleotide off.

The sequence links TRBV12-3 or TRBV12-4 to TRBJ1-6; the D gene assignment is ambiguous. The TCR sequence derives from a man between 40 and 49 years old who had been exposed to COVID-19. The sequenced material came from PBMCs or T cells enriched from blood (not recorded which). The CDR3 loop reads CASSSFMNSPLHF. The DNA sequence is given as TGTGCCAGCAGTTCCTTTATGAATTCACCCCTCCACTTT.